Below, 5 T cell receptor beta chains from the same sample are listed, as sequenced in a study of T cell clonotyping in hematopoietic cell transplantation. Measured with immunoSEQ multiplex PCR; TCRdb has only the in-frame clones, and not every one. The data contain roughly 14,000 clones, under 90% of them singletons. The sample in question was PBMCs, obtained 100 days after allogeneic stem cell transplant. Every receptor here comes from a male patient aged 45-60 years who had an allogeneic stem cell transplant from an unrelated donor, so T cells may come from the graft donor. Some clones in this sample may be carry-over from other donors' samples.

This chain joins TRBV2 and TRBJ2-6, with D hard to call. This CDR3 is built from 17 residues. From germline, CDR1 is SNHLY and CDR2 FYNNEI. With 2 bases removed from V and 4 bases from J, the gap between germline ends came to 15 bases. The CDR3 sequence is CASSERIFLGGANVLTF. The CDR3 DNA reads TGTGCCAGCAGTGAACGCATCTTTTTGGGAGGGGCCAACGTCCTGACTTTC.

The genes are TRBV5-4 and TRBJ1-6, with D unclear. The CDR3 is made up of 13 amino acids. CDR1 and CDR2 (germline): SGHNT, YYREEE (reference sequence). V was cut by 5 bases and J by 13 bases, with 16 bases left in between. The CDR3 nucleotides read TGTGCCAGCAGTCCACCCATCGGGCGTCCCCTCCACTTT. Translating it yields CASSPPIGRPLHF.

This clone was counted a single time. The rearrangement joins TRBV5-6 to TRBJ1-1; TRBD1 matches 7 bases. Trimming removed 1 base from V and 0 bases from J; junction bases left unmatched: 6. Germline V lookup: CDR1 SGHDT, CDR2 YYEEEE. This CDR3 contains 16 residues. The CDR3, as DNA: TGTGCCAGCAGCTTGTACGGGGGACAGATGAACACTGAAGCTTTCTTT. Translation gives CASSLYGGQMNTEAFF.

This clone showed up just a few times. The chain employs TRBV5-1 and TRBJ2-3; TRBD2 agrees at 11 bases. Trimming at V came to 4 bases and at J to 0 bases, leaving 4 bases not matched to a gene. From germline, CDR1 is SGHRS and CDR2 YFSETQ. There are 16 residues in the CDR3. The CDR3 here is CASSPGLADSTDTQYF. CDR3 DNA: TGCGCCAGCAGCCCGGGACTAGCGGATAGCACAGATACGCAGTATTTT.

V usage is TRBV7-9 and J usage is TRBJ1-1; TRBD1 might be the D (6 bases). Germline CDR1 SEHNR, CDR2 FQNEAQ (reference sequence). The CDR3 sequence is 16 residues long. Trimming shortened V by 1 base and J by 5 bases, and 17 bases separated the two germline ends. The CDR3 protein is CASSLGVGQGGTEAFF. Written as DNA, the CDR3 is TGTGCCAGCAGCTTAGGCGTGGGCCAAGGGGGGACTGAAGCTTTCTTT.